Here is one TCR beta chain with its context. Autoimmune disease history or systemic immunosuppression led to patients being barred. TCRdb's table, derived via immunoSEQ multiplex PCR, lists solely in-frame clones and lacks some. The sample lists tens of thousands of clones, around 86% occurring once. The data were taken from a study of OX40 agonist ivuxolimab in advanced cancers. Overall study: Dosing consisted of intravenous ivuxolimab at 0.01 to 10 mg/kg every 2 weeks. Patients with hepatocellular carcinoma, melanoma, renal cell or head and neck cancer made up the dose-escalation patients. Earlier anti-PD-1, anti-PD-L1 or anti-CTLA-4 therapy was permitted; over 35% had received some.

Trimming at V came to 4 bases and at J to 0 bases, leaving 12 bases not matched to a gene. The CDR3 is made up of 18 amino acids. Germline CDR1 and CDR2: LNHDA and SQIVND (reference sequence). The TCR comes from an adult with an advanced solid tumor such as melanoma, head and neck, liver or kidney cancer. The specimen comprised CD4+ or CD8+ T cells sorted from blood, sampled in a trial of the OX40 agonist ivuxolimab. The chain uses TRBV19 and TRBJ1-5; 7 nucleotides align to TRBD1. The CDR3 DNA is TGTGCCAGTAGTACTCGACAGGGCAACCTATATAGCAATCAGCCCCAGCATTTT. Amino acid sequence: CASSTRQGNLYSNQPQHF.